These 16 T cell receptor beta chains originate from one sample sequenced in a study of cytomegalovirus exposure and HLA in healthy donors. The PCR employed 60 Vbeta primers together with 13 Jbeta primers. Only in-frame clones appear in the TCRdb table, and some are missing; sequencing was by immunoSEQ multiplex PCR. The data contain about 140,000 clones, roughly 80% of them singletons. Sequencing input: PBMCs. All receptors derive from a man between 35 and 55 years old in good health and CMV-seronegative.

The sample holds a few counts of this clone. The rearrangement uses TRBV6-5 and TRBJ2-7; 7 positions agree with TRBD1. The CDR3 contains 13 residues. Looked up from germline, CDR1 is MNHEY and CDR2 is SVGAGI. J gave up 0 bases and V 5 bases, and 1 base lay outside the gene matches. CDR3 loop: CASSGDSSYEQYF. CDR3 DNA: TGTGCCAGCAGTGGGGACAGCTCCTACGAGCAGTACTTC.

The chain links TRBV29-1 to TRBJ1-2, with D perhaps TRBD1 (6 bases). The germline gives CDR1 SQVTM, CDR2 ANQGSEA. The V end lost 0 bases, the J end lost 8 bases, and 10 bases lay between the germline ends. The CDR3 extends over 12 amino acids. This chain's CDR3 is CSVEEGARGYTF. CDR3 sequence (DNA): TGCAGCGTTGAAGAGGGGGCGCGCGGCTACACCTTC.

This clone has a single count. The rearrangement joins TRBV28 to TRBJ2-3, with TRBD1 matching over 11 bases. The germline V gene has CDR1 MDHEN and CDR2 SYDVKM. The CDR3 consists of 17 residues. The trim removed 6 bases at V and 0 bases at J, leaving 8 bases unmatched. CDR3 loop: CASSNPGTGGSTDTQYF. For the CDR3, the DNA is TGTGCCAGCAGCAATCCCGGGACAGGGGGGAGCACAGATACGCAGTATTTT.

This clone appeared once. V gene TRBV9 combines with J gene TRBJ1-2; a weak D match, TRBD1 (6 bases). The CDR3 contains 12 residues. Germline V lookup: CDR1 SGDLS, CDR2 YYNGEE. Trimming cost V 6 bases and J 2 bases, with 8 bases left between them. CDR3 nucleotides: TGTGCCAGCATGGACAGCAACTATGGCTACACCTTC. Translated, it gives CASMDSNYGYTF.

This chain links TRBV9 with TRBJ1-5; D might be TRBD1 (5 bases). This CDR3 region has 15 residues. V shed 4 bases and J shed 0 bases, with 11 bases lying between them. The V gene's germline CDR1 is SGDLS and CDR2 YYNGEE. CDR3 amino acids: CASSSGDHSNQPQHF. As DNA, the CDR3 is TGTGCCAGCAGCTCGGGGGATCATAGCAATCAGCCCCAGCATTTT. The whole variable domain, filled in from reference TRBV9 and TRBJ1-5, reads DSGVTQTPKHLITATGQRVTLRCSPRSGDLSVYWYQQSLDQGLQFLIQYYNGEERAKGNILERFSAQQFPDLHSELNLSSLELGDSALYFCASSSGDHSNQPQHFGDGTRLSIL.

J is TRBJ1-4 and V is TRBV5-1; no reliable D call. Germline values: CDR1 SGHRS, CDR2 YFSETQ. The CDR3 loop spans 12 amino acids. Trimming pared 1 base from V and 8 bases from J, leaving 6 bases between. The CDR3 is CASSLTGEKLFF. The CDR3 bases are TGCGCCAGCAGCTTGACCGGGGAAAAACTGTTTTTT.

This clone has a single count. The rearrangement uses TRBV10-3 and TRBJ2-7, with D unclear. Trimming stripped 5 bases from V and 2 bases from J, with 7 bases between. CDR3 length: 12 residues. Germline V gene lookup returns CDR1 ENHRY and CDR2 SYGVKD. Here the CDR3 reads CAISRQAYEQYF. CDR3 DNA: TGTGCCATCAGTCGACAAGCCTACGAGCAGTACTTC.

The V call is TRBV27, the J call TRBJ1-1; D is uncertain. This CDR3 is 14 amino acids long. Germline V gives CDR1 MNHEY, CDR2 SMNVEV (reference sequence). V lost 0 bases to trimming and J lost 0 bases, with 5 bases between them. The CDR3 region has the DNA TGTGCCAGCAGTTTATCCGGGGTGAACACTGAAGCTTTCTTT. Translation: CASSLSGVNTEAFF.

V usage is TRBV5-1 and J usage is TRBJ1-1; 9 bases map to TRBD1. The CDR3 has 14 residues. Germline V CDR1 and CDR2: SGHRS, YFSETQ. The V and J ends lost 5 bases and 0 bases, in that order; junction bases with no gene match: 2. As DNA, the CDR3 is TGCGCCAGCAGTTGGGACAGGGTGAACACTGAAGCTTTCTTT. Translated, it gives CASSWDRVNTEAFF.

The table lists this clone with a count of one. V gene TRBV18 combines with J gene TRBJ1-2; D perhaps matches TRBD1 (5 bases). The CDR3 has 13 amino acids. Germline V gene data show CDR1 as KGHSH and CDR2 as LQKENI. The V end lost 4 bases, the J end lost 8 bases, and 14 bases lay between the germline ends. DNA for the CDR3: TGTGCCAGCTCACGGAGCAGGGAAGAGGGCTACACCTTC. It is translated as CASSRSREEGYTF. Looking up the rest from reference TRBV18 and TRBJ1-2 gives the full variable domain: NAGVMQNPRHLVRRRGQEARLRCSPMKGHSHVYWYRQLPEEGLKFMVYLQKENIIDESGMPKERFSAEFPKEGPSILRIQQVVRGDSAAYFCASSRSREEGYTFGSGTRLTVV.

CDR3 DNA: TGTGCCAGCAGTTTATCAATGACTGGACAGGGTGGGGATAGCAATCAGCCCCAGCATTTT. Its protein is CASSLSMTGQGGDSNQPQHF. The rearrangement uses TRBV28 and TRBJ1-5; TRBD1 aligns across 8 bases. The CDR3 length is 20 residues. CDR1 MDHEN and CDR2 SYDVKM come from the germline V gene. Trimming removed 1 base from V and 0 bases from J; junction bases left unmatched: 14.

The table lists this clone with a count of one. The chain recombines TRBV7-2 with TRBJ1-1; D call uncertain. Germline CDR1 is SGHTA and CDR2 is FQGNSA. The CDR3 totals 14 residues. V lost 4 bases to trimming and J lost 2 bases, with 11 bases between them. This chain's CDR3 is CASSSQLGNTEAFF. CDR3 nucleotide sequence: TGTGCCAGCAGCTCCCAGCTGGGCAACACTGAAGCTTTCTTT. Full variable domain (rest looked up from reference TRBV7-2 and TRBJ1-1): GAGVSQSPSNKVTEKGKDVELRCDPISGHTALYWYRQSLGQGLEFLIYFQGNSAPDKSGLPSDRFSAERTGGSVSTLTIQRTQQEDSAVYLCASSSQLGNTEAFFGQGTRLTVV.

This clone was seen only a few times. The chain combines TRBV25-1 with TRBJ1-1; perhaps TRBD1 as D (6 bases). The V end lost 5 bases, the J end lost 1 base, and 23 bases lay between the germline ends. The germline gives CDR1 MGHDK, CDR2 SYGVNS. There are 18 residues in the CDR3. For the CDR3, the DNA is TGTGCCAGCAGTCAGGATCCGCGTAGGCAGGGGTGGAACACTGAAGCTTTCTTT. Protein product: CASSQDPRRQGWNTEAFF.

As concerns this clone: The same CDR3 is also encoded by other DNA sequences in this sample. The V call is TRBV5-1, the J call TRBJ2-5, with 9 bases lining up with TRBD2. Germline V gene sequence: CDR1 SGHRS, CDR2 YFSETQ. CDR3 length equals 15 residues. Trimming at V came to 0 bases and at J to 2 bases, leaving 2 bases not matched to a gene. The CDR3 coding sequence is TGCGCCAGCAGCTTGGGTCTAGCGGGGCAAGAGACCCAGTACTTC. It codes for CASSLGLAGQETQYF.

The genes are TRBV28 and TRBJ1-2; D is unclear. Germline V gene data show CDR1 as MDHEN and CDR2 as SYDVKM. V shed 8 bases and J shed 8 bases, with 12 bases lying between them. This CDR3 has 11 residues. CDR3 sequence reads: CASVGLGGYTF. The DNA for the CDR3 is TGTGCCAGCGTCGGGTTAGGAGGCTACACCTTC.

As DNA, the CDR3 is TGTGCTAGTGGTTTGGACAGGGGGCTCGAGCAGTACTTC. Protein product: CASGLDRGLEQYF. This chain joins TRBV12-5 and TRBJ2-7; 9 bases line up with TRBD1. This CDR3 is built from 13 residues. After removal of 1 base from V and 6 bases from J, the junction contained 1 base not matched to a gene. Per the germline V gene, CDR1 is LGHNT and CDR2 is FRNRAP. The full variable domain, its missing parts supplied by reference TRBV12-5 and TRBJ2-7, is DARVTQTPRHKVTEMGQEVTMRCQPILGHNTVFWYRQTMMQGLELLAYFRNRAPLDDSGMPKDRFSAEMPDATLATLKIQPSEPRDSAVYFCASGLDRGLEQYFGPGTRLTVT.